This T cell receptor (beta chain) was sequenced during a study of blood T cells in healthy people across ages. Findings and limits, study-wide: PBMCs that were unsorted prevented a conclusive naive versus antigen-experienced comparison. It was held that the diversity estimates obtained from one million T cells were underestimates.

Germline CDR1 and CDR2: SGHTA and FQGNSA. The CDR3 covers 14 residues. Trimming took 1 base from V and 11 from J, leaving 17 bases between them. The individuals who served as donors were healthy Caucasians living in Russia, aged about 6 to 100. For this clonotype: Its target is unknown.

A second PCR, run for about 6 to 12 cycles, used a sample-barcoded 5' primer plus a J-beta primer mix. Sequencing recovered at least 2.5 million CDR3-containing paired-end reads from each sample. MiXCR was run by TCRdb on the 5' RACE reads, yielding one entry per CDR3 protein. The sample contains hundreds of thousands of distinct CDR3 sequences, around 38% of which appear only once. The source is an elderly man in good health. The chain is built from TRBV7-2 and TRBJ2-5; D is possibly TRBD2 (8 bases). The source material was blood. The CDR3 here is CASSLGTSRGEQYF. Written as DNA, the CDR3 is TGTGCCAGCAGCTTAGGGACTAGCAGGGGGGAGCAGTACTTC.